Following are 14 T cell receptor beta chains from one sample sequenced in a study of T cell repertoires in cytomegalovirus infection. Using its own MiXCR run on the reads, TCRdb lists one record per CDR3 protein. The table lists some 6,000 distinct CDR3 sequences, 50% to 65% of them singletons, with roughly 90% in the top ten. These receptors lack a known antigen. The sequencing sample was made of PBMCs, sequenced either directly or after in vitro stimulation (not recorded which). Source of these receptors: a human donor in good health (CMV status not recorded). Some clones in this sample may be carry-over from other donors' samples.

About this clonotype: One end of the junction does not line up with germline, which may come from a read error. The chain recombines TRBV6-5 with TRBJ1-5; 7 bases line up with TRBD1. Germline loops: CDR1 MNHEY, CDR2 SVGAGI. This CDR3 contains 14 residues. The CDR3 region is CASSMGQKNQPRRF. The CDR3 DNA reads TGTGCCAGCAGCATGGGACAGAAGAATCAGCCCAGGCGTTTT.

This clonotype has just one count. No conserved phenylalanine or tryptophan is present at the end of the CDR3, so a read error is the likely explanation. J is TRBJ1-5 and V is TRBV6-1; 7 bases fit TRBD1. CDR1 MNHNS and CDR2 SASEGT come from the germline V gene. This CDR3 has 14 residues. J was trimmed by 10 bases and V by 6 bases; bases with no gene match: 12. The CDR3 sequence is CASRMGQKKHPQHV. The CDR3 bases are TGTGCCAGCAGAATGGGACAGAAGAAGCACCCCCAGCATGTT.

Of note for this clonotype: This may arise from a read error, as a much more abundant clone is one base away. The chain links TRBV6-5 to TRBJ1-5; 7 positions agree with TRBD1. Per germline, CDR1 MNHEY and CDR2 SVGAGI. The CDR3 totals 14 residues. The CDR3 DNA reads as TGTGCCAGCAGAATGGGACAGAAGAATCATCCCAAGCCTTTT. The encoded protein is CASRMGQKNHPKPF.

At least ten counts were recorded for this clonotype. The gene calls are TRBV7-8 and TRBJ2-7; D not certain. CDR3 size: 14 residues. In germline, CDR1 is SGHVS, CDR2 FQNEAQ. With 3 bases removed from V and 3 bases from J, the gap between germline ends came to 12 bases. The CDR3 loop reads CASSLDPPGYEQYF. In DNA form, the CDR3 reads TGTGCCAGCAGCTTGGACCCCCCTGGCTACGAGCAGTACTTC.

This rearrangement joins TRBV28 to TRBJ1-1; D not resolved. V was trimmed by 6 bases and J by 4 bases, leaving 9 bases between them. Germline CDR1 is MDHEN and CDR2 is SYDVKM. The CDR3 loop spans 12 amino acids. CDR3 amino acids: CASSDDGTEAFF. As DNA, the CDR3 is TGTGCCAGCAGCGACGACGGCACTGAAGCTTTCTTT. Looking up the rest from reference TRBV28 and TRBJ1-1 gives the full variable domain: DVKVTQSSRYLVKRTGEKVFLECVQDMDHENMFWYRQDPGLGLRLIYFSYDVKMKEKGDIPEGYSVSREKKERFSLILESASTNQTSMYLCASSDDGTEAFFGQGTRLTVV.

In this sample, this clonotype turned up a few times. This CDR3 is CASSAGWGETQYF. The CDR3 nucleotides read TGTGCCAGCAGCGCCGGGTGGGGGGAGACCCAGTACTTC. This chain uses TRBV7-2 with TRBJ2-5; D may correspond to TRBD1 or TRBD2 (5 bases each). This CDR3 is 13 amino acids long. V lost 5 bases and J 5 bases, leaving 12 bases between the germline ends. The germline gives CDR1 SGHTA, CDR2 FQGNSA.

The sample holds one count of this clonotype. The chain is built from TRBV7-2 and TRBJ2-7; D possibly corresponds to TRBD1 (6 bases). Trimming stripped 9 bases from V and 5 bases from J, with 20 bases between. Germline V gene sequence: CDR1 SGHTA, CDR2 FQGNSA. This CDR3 comprises 14 residues. CDR3: CARGWDTPVDEQYF. The DNA for the CDR3 is TGTGCCAGAGGTTGGGACACCCCTGTCGACGAGCAGTACTTC. The variable domain in full, with the rest retrieved from reference TRBV7-2 and TRBJ2-7, is GAGVSQSPSNKVTEKGKDVELRCDPISGHTALYWYRQSLGQGLEFLIYFQGNSAPDKSGLPSDRFSAERTGGSVSTLTIQRTQQEDSAVYLCARGWDTPVDEQYFGPGTRLTVT.

In the case of this clonotype: One junction end disagrees with the germline gene, perhaps due to a read error. V usage is TRBV7-6 and J usage is TRBJ1-4; D might be TRBD1 (5 bases). Germline CDR1 SGHVS, CDR2 FNYEAQ. The CDR3 consists of 15 residues. The CDR3 region is CASSVADNPTEKLFF. DNA for the CDR3: TGTGCCAGCAGCGTAGCGGACAACCCTACTGAAAAACTGTTTTTT. The full variable domain, its missing parts supplied by reference TRBV7-6 and TRBJ1-4, is GAGVSQSPRYKVTKRGQDVALRCDPISGHVSLYWYRQALGQGPEFLTYFNYEAQQDKSGLPNDRFSAERPEGSISTLTIQRTEQRDSAMYRCASSVADNPTEKLFFGSGTQLSVL.

V and J are TRBV27 and TRBJ1-2; 10 bases are a match to TRBD1. The CDR3 sequence is 13 residues long. Germline CDR1 reads MNHEY; CDR2 reads SMNVEV (reference sequence). V dropped 4 bases and J dropped 6; count of bases not matched to a gene: 2. CDR3 sequence reads: CASSYGQGDGYTF. The CDR3 region has the DNA TGTGCCAGCAGTTATGGACAGGGGGATGGCTACACCTTC.

The chain joins TRBV7-8 to TRBJ2-7; 8 nucleotides agree with TRBD2. The J call may be wrong; the DNA end is better matched by TRBJ2-1. From germline, CDR1 is SGHVS and CDR2 FQNEAQ. CDR3 size: 13 residues. CDR3 sequence: CASSAGLDYEQFF. The CDR3 bases are TGTGCCAGCAGCGCGGGACTAGACTACGAGCAGTTCTTC.

Concerning this clonotype itself: The junction differs from germline at one of its ends, possibly a read error. This chain uses TRBV7-6 with TRBJ2-2, with D tentatively TRBD1 or TRBD2 (5 bases each). This CDR3 region has 14 residues. The germline CDR1 and CDR2 sequences are SGHVS and FNYEAQ. DNA of the CDR3: TGTGCCAGCCGCTTTGGGACGGGCACCGGGGAGCTGTTTTTT. Its translation: CASRFGTGTGELFF.

This clonotype was observed a handful of times. Mismatch with germline at one junction end may stem from a read error. The chain employs TRBV7-2 and TRBJ2-7, with D perhaps matching TRBD1 (5 bases). Looked up from germline, CDR1 is SGHTA and CDR2 is FQGNSA. The CDR3 covers 14 residues. CDR3 loop: CSSSLDTPVDDQYF. The CDR3 nucleotides are TGTTCCAGCAGCTTGGACACCCCTGTCGACGATCAGTACTTC.

This clonotype was seen only a few times. This chain joins TRBV7-2 and TRBJ2-5; the D gene could be TRBD1 or TRBD2 (5 bases each). Per germline, CDR1 SGHTA and CDR2 FQGNSA. V gave up 2 bases and J gave up 7 bases, with 29 bases separating them. The CDR3 totals 19 residues. The CDR3 bases are TGTGCCAGCAGCTTAAGAGGAGCTAGCCTGAGACCCGAAGGGGCGACCCAGTACTTC. This gives the protein CASSLRGASLRPEGATQYF.

This clonotype was detected ten times or more. V and J are TRBV15 and TRBJ1-4; unclear D gene. Trimming took off 5 bases at V and 5 bases at J, with 6 bases between the two ends. This CDR3 contains 12 residues. Germline V gene data show CDR1 as LNHNV and CDR2 as YYDKDF (reference sequence). Here the CDR3 reads CATSAENEKLFF. The CDR3 region has the DNA TGTGCCACCAGCGCTGAAAATGAAAAACTGTTTTTT.